One and the same sample provided the 9 T cell receptor beta chains below, sequenced in a study of a mutant IDH1 vaccine in newly diagnosed glioma. These TCRs' antigens remain unknown. Some clones are missing from TCRdb's copy, which holds only in-frame ones; the method was immunoSEQ multiplex PCR. This sample has about 64,000 clones, with around 85% found just once. Time point in this sample: week 11, during vaccination. Every single dose of the vaccine, 300 ug of mutant IDH1 20-mer peptide, came with topical imiquimod. The sample in question was PBMCs, obtained from a glioma patient whose treatment included an IDH1 peptide vaccine. The receptors derive from a woman between 50 and 59 years old with glioma.

V is TRBV29-1 and J is TRBJ1-5; TRBD1 might be the D (5 bases). The CDR3 sequence is 12 residues long. Germline V gives CDR1 SQVTM, CDR2 ANQGSEA. Trimming cost V 7 bases and J 4 bases, with 11 bases left between them. The CDR3 loop reads CSAAWGNQPQHF. The CDR3 bases are TGCAGCGCGGCCTGGGGGAATCAGCCCCAGCATTTT.

In its sample, this clone was seen a few times. CDR3 nucleotide sequence: TGTGCCAGCAGTTACTCAAAGGGGCTCGGATCACCCCTCCACTTT. It codes for CASSYSKGLGSPLHF. This sequence joins TRBV6-5 and TRBJ1-6, with TRBD1 as a possible D gene (5 bases). This CDR3 contains 15 residues. The V end was cut by 0 bases, the J end by 10 bases, with 13 bases between. The germline V gene has CDR1 MNHEY and CDR2 SVGAGI.

This chain connects TRBV18 to TRBJ2-7, with 10 nucleotides matching TRBD1. The ends lost 5 bases at V and 6 bases at J; junction bases unmatched: 13. In germline, CDR1 is KGHSH, CDR2 LQKENI. The CDR3 spans 16 residues. CDR3 nucleotides: TGTGCCAGCTCATCGATGACGATAGGGACAGGGGCCGAGCAGTACTTC. It codes for CASSSMTIGTGAEQYF. Supplemented by reference TRBV18 and TRBJ2-7, the full variable domain reads NAGVMQNPRHLVRRRGQEARLRCSPMKGHSHVYWYRQLPEEGLKFMVYLQKENIIDESGMPKERFSAEFPKEGPSILRIQQVVRGDSAAYFCASSSMTIGTGAEQYFGPGTRLTVT.

The gene calls are TRBV6-5 and TRBJ1-1; perhaps TRBD1 as D (5 bases). Trimming took off 7 bases at V and 1 base at J, with 10 bases between the two ends. CDR1 is MNHEY and CDR2 is SVGAGI in the germline V gene. The CDR3 totals 13 residues. CDR3 sequence: CASTRRENTEAFF. As DNA, the CDR3 is TGTGCCAGCACCCGCAGGGAGAACACTGAAGCTTTCTTT.

This sequence joins TRBV5-4 and TRBJ1-1; D unclear. This CDR3 is built from 14 residues. The V gene lost 4 bases and the J gene lost 1 base, with 11 bases spanning the gap. Germline loops: CDR1 SGHNT, CDR2 YYREEE (reference sequence). The CDR3 protein is CASSIGRTNTEAFF. The CDR3 coding sequence is TGTGCCAGCAGCATAGGACGGACGAACACTGAAGCTTTCTTT.

The chain recombines TRBV7-2 with TRBJ2-7; D gene ambiguous. V was pared by 5 bases and J by 2 bases, with 7 bases between. Germline V gives CDR1 SGHTA, CDR2 FQGNSA. The CDR3 has 12 amino acids. The CDR3 loop reads CASSLDTYEQYF. In DNA, the CDR3 is TGTGCCAGCAGCCTAGATACCTACGAGCAGTACTTC.

V gene TRBV5-5 combines with J gene TRBJ1-1; D is possibly TRBD1 (5 bases). This CDR3 has 14 amino acids. V was cut by 4 bases and J by 3 bases, with 13 bases left in between. The germline V gene encodes CDR1 SGHKS and CDR2 YYEKEE (reference sequence). The CDR3 sequence is CASSHPGRDTEAFF. The CDR3 DNA follows: TGTGCCAGCAGCCACCCGGGACGGGACACTGAAGCTTTCTTT.

The rearrangement links TRBV9 to TRBJ2-7; D unresolved. This CDR3 spans 14 amino acids. Trimming shortened V by 4 bases and J by 3 bases, and 14 bases separated the two germline ends. Looked up from germline, CDR1 is SGDLS and CDR2 is YYNGEE. CDR3 in amino acids: CASSLLPADYEQYF. The CDR3 DNA sequence: TGTGCCAGCAGCCTTCTCCCGGCGGACTACGAGCAGTACTTC.

This chain connects TRBV5-4 to TRBJ1-1; a possible D gene is TRBD1 (5 bases). The ends were cut back, 0 bases at V and 7 bases at J, with 10 bases in the middle. The CDR3 totals 13 residues. CDR1 and CDR2 (germline): SGHNT, YYREEE (reference sequence). Written as DNA, the CDR3 is TGTGCCAGCAGCTTGGGCAGGGCGAGTGAAGCTTTCTTT. Protein sequence: CASSLGRASEAFF.